A selection of T cell receptor beta chains follows, all from one sample in a study of blood T cell repertoires in COVID-19. Here immunoSEQ multiplex PCR was the method, and the copy in TCRdb shows in-frame clones only, minus some. Of more than 200,000 clones in the sample, 70% to 90% were seen once. The specimen sequenced was peripheral blood. These TCRs come from a man aged 80 or over with acute or convalescent COVID-19. Both conserved end residues are part of each CDR3.

V,CDR3
TRBV18,CASSPSTGGELFF
TRBV3-1/TRBV3-2,CASSQDRGGTEAFF
TRBV11-3,CASSTITENIQYF
TRBV25-1,CASSPPASVSYTF
TRBV7-2,CASSPRGRAYGYTF
TRBV6-5,CASRPGTGGSGELFF
TRBV7-3,CASSGTSGTADTQYF
TRBV28,CASRRGGSSYEQYF
TRBV11-2,CASSLGHRIENTEAFF
TRBV28,CASSRGGFQNIQYF
TRBV6-6,CASSYSQQNQPQHF
TRBV10-3,CAISESLVNTGELFF
TRBV30,CAWSVGGTSYEQYF
TRBV10-2,CASRAGAGPPYEQYF
TRBV21-1,CASSKPNREGPSSYNEQFF
TRBV18,CASSPQLRQGEETQYF
TRBV12-2,CANDRTCLLF
TRBV6-2/TRBV6-3,CASSSRRDSANYGYTF
TRBV14,CASSQGLVAGGRDEQFF
TRBV4-1,CASSRSDRAYNSPLHF
TRBV7-9,CASSARPAAETQYF
TRBV21-1,CASSKGQGANQPQHF
TRBV12-5,CASGQTVYNEQFF